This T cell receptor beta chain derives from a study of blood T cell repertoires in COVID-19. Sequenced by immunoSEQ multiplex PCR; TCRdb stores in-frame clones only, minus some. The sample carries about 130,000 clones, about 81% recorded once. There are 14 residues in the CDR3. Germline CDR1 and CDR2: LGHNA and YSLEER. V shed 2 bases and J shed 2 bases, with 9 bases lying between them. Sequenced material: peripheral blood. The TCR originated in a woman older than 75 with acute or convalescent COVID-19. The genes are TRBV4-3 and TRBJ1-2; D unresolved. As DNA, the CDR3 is TGCGCCAGCAGCCAACCCGGGAGGAACTATGGCTACACCTTC. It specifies CASSQPGRNYGYTF.